A selection of T cell receptor beta chains follows, all from one sample in a study of breast tumors, draining lymph nodes, adjacent tissues. Each CDR3 protein gets one entry after TCRdb re-called the multiplex PCR reads with MiXCR. The sample comprises about 270,000 distinct CDR3 sequences, over 25% of which are singletons, and more than 0.95% rests with the top ten. Sequenced: axillary lymph node tissue. All receptors derive from a female donor with breast cancer. Some clones in this sample may be carry-over from other donors' samples. The CDR3 runs from the conserved cysteine through the conserved F or W. A D gene is named only where the DNA matches it firmly. Expanded clones get a size class; other rows say once, few or many, or leave the size out.

len | abundance | j_gene | v_gene | d_gene | CDR3nt | CDR3aa
17 | many | TRBJ2-1 | TRBV24-1 | TRBD2 | TGTGCCACCAGCGCCTCACCGGGACTAGCGGGAGAAGGTGAGCAGTTCTTC | CATSASPGLAGEGEQFF
13 | many | TRBJ2-3 | TRBV29-1 | . | TGCAGCATCGGGGGTGCGTCGATAGGTACGCAGTATTTT | CSIGGASIGTQYF
14 | . | TRBJ2-2 | TRBV2 | . | TGTGCCAGCATGGGGACTGGGGCCAACGGGGAGCTGTTTTTT | CASMGTGANGELFF
15 | . | TRBJ2-5 | TRBV29-1 | TRBD1 | TGCAGCGTAGTAACCGGGACAGGGGGCGGTGAGACCCAGTACTTC | CSVVTGTGGGETQYF
16 | many | TRBJ2-7 | TRBV12-3/TRBV12-4 | . | TGTGCCAGCAGTTCTAGTACACAACCAAGAACTAGCGAGCAGTACTTC | CASSSSTQPRTSEQYF
13 | few | TRBJ2-7 | TRBV28 | . | TGTGCCAGCACGGGGCGCCCCTCCTACGAGCAGTACTTC | CASTGRPSYEQYF
13 | many | TRBJ1-2 | TRBV5-1 | TRBD1 | TGCGCCAGCAGCATCGGACAGGGGGATGGCTACACCTTC | CASSIGQGDGYTF
14 | many | TRBJ2-5 | TRBV3-1 | . | TGTGCCAGCAGCGAGGCCAGGGGTCGGGAGACCCAGTACTTC | CASSEARGRETQYF
13 | many | TRBJ1-4 | TRBV24-1 | . | TGTGCCATACAGGACACAACTAATGAAAACCTGTTTTTT | CAIQDTTNENLFF
17 | . | TRBJ2-7 | TRBV30 | TRBD2 | TGTGCCTGGAGTGTACGCCCTAGCGGGAGGAGCTCCTACGAGCAGTACTTC | CAWSVRPSGRSSYEQYF
14 | . | TRBJ2-1 | TRBV12-5 | . | TGTGCTAGTGGAAGCGACGTAGCCTACAATGAGCAGTTCTTC | CASGSDVAYNEQFF
16 | . | TRBJ1-6 | TRBV7-3 | . | TGTGCCAGCACCAGCAGAGATCTCGTGGGGCAGTCACCCCTCCACTTT | CASTSRDLVGQSPLHF
11 | many | TRBJ2-1 | TRBV11-2 | . | TGTGCCAGCAGCCTACTCGGGCCTAGCTTCTTC | CASSLLGPSFF
12 | . | TRBJ2-1 | TRBV7-3 | . | TGTGCCAGCGGCCCGGTCACCGGGGAGCTGTTCTTC | CASGPVTGELFF
15 | many | TRBJ1-2 | TRBV29-1 | . | TGCAGCGTCTCAAAAGGGGGACCGTTTAACTATGGCTACACCTTC | CSVSKGGPFNYGYTF
12 | . | TRBJ2-7 | TRBV5-4 | . | TGTGCCGGCAGCTTGTCGGGACGTGTGCAGTACTTC | CAGSLSGRVQYF
16 | . | TRBJ2-1 | TRBV5-6 | . | TGTGCCAGCAGCTTGGACCGCGCGAGTACCTGCAATGAGCAGTTCTTC | CASSLDRASTCNEQFF
16 | . | TRBJ2-7 | TRBV7-9 | TRBD2 | TGTGCCAGCAGCAGCCGACTAGCGGGTTATACGGGCGAGCAGTACTTC | CASSSRLAGYTGEQYF
16 | many | TRBJ1-2 | TRBV24-1 | . | TGTGCCACCAGTGGTTTGGACGGCGAACACAACTATGGCTACACCTTC | CATSGLDGEHNYGYTF
13 | many | TRBJ1-2 | TRBV11-3 | . | TGTGCCAGCAGCTTAGGTTTCTTCTATGGCTACACCTTC | CASSLGFFYGYTF
16 | . | TRBJ1-5 | TRBV6-6 | . | TGTGCCAGCGGTACTCTCGACAGGACCGCTAATCGGCCCCAGCATTTT | CASGTLDRTANRPQHF
14 | . | TRBJ1-1 | TRBV2 | . | TGTGCCAGCAGCCTGACAGGAAAGAACACTGAAGCTTTCTTT | CASSLTGKNTEAFF
16 | many | TRBJ2-1 | TRBV10-3 | . | TGTGCCATCAATAGGGTTCGGGAGAGAGGGGGCTATGAGCAGTTCTTC | CAINRVRERGGYEQFF
18 | once | TRBJ2-5 | TRBV9 | TRBD2 | TGCGCCAGCAGTGAGGGACGATGGGCTAGCGGGATAGGGGAGACCCAGTACTTC | CASSEGRWASGIGETQYF
14 | few | TRBJ2-5 | TRBV7-2 | TRBD2 | TGTGCCAGCAGCTTAATGAGGGCGGGAGAGACCCAGTGCTTC | CASSLMRAGETQCF
15 | many | TRBJ2-6 | TRBV7-3 | . | TGTGCCAGCAGCTTTACAGGGCCTGGGGCCAACGTCCTGACTTTC | CASSFTGPGANVLTF
12 | many | TRBJ2-7 | TRBV20-1 | . | TGCAGTGCTAGAGAAGGGTCCTACGAGCAGTACTTC | CSAREGSYEQYF
17 | many | TRBJ1-3 | TRBV2 | . | TGTGCCAGCAGTGAAGGACCCCTGGGAGGGACTGGAAACACCATATATTTT | CASSEGPLGGTGNTIYF
17 | many | TRBJ1-3 | TRBV5-6 | . | TGTGCCAGCAGCAGAACTCCGGGACTTTTCTCTGGAAACACCATATATTTT | CASSRTPGLFSGNTIYF
15 | many | TRBJ2-7 | TRBV11-3 | . | TGTGCCAGCAGCACCCTTGGTGGGAGCCAATACGAGCAGTACTTC | CASSTLGGSQYEQYF
13 | . | TRBJ1-5 | TRBV24-1 | . | TGTGCCACCAGGGTACTTGATGTAGGGTCCCAGCATTTT | CATRVLDVGSQHF
16 | once | TRBJ2-7 | TRBV18 | . | TGTGCCAGCTCACCATCACAGGGAAATAATAGGTACGAGCAGTACTTC | CASSPSQGNNRYEQYF
14 | many | TRBJ2-7 | TRBV19 | TRBD2 | TGTGCCAGTAGTATAGCGGCGGGAGCCTACGAGCAGTACTTC | CASSIAAGAYEQYF
14 | many | TRBJ2-7 | TRBV5-6 | . | TGTGCCAGCAGCTCCGGGACTGGATCCTACGAGCAGTACTTC | CASSSGTGSYEQYF
14 | . | TRBJ1-2 | TRBV15 | TRBD1 | TGTGCCGCCGGCAGTGGGACAGGGGGCTATGGCTACACCTTC | CAAGSGTGGYGYTF
15 | few | TRBJ2-7 | TRBV6-1 | . | TGTGCCAGCAGTGAAGGTCTGAGCGTAACCTACGAGCAGTACTTC | CASSEGLSVTYEQYF
14 | . | TRBJ1-2 | TRBV7-3 | . | TGTGCCAGCAGCTTGACAGGCCTTGGGGATGGCTACACCTTC | CASSLTGLGDGYTF
15 | many | TRBJ2-2 | TRBV7-2 | . | TGTGCCAGCAGCCCACGGATTTCGAACACCGGGGAGCTGTTTTTT | CASSPRISNTGELFF
17 | few | TRBJ2-3 | TRBV5-6 | . | TGTGCCAGCAGCTCCAACCGTCGGGTACGGAGCACAGATACGCAGTATTTT | CASSSNRRVRSTDTQYF
12 | many | TRBJ2-1 | TRBV9 | . | TGTGCCAGCAGCGTAGGTTTGGATGAGCAGTTCTTC | CASSVGLDEQFF
15 | . | TRBJ1-5 | TRBV3-1 | TRBD1 | TGTGCCAGCAGGCGTAAAGGACAGGTCACCCAGCCCCAGCATTTT | CASRRKGQVTQPQHF
15 | many | TRBJ2-5 | TRBV4-3 | TRBD2 | TGCGCCAGCAGCCAAAGGACTAGCGGGACGGAGACCCAGTACTTC | CASSQRTSGTETQYF
13 | many | TRBJ1-2 | TRBV9 | . | TGTGCCAGCAGCGTAGGTTTAGACTATGGCTACACCTTC | CASSVGLDYGYTF
15 | many | TRBJ1-5 | TRBV5-5 | . | TGTGCCAGCAGCTCGTCGGGGGGTTCGGATCAGCCCCAGCATTTT | CASSSSGGSDQPQHF
15 | . | TRBJ1-2 | TRBV5-5 | . | TGTGCCAGCAGCTCGGAGGTCAGGGACGTCTATGGCTACACCTTC | CASSSEVRDVYGYTF
16 | many | TRBJ1-6 | TRBV4-2 | TRBD1 | TGTGCCAGCAGCCAAGCCACAGGGGCCAGCAATTCACCCCTCCACTTT | CASSQATGASNSPLHF
11 | . | TRBJ2-3 | TRBV11-2 | . | TGTGCCAGCAGCTTAGAAGGTGGACACCCATTC | CASSLEGGHPF
12 | many | TRBJ2-5 | TRBV5-6 | . | TGTGCCAGCAGCTTTAATCTAAAGACCCAGTACTTC | CASSFNLKTQYF